The T cell receptor (beta chain) described here comes from a study of blood T cell repertoires in COVID-19. Profiling relied on immunoSEQ multiplex PCR, and the TCRdb table lists in-frame clones only, not all of them. This sample has a few hundred thousand clones, with about 86% found just once. This clone was seen only once. Germline CDR1 MDHEN, CDR2 SYDVKM. V was trimmed by 7 bases and J by 3 bases, leaving 4 bases between them. The CDR3 consists of 12 residues. The rearrangement uses TRBV28 and TRBJ1-6, with D unclear. This TCR came from a man in his fifties who had recovered from COVID-19. Sequencing was performed on PBMCs or T cells enriched from blood (not recorded which). CDR3 in amino acids: CASNNYNSPLHF. The CDR3 coding sequence is TGTGCCAGCAATAACTATAATTCACCCCTCCACTTT.